This T cell receptor beta chain comes out of a study of early T cells in non-severe SARS-CoV-2 infection. At the level of the study: Chains were unpaired, as sequencing was done on bulk RNA from unsorted whole blood. Findings of the study overall: In VDJdb matching, anti-spike CD8 responses were favored while private and CD4 specificities went missing.

This clonotype was seen at least ten times. As yet, its antigen is unknown. Trimming pared 1 base from V and 2 bases from J, leaving 16 bases between. Germline values: CDR1 MNHEY, CDR2 SMNVEV (reference sequence). The CDR3 contains 17 residues. Individual cDNA molecules each received unique molecular identifiers attached to them. TCRdb fed the 5' RACE reads into MiXCR, producing one record per CDR3 protein. This sample has 50,000 to 65,000 distinct CDR3 sequences, with about 7.7% found just once. The sample consisted of whole blood, taken at baseline. The V gene is TRBV27, the J gene TRBJ2-3; tentatively, D is TRBD2 (5 bases). The clonotype comes from an adult who was a healthcare worker with PCR-confirmed SARS-CoV-2 infection or an uninfected control (not recorded which). The CDR3 loop reads CASSLLLVEGNTDTQYF. As DNA, the CDR3 is TGTGCCAGCAGTTTATTGCTAGTTGAGGGAAACACAGATACGCAGTATTTT.